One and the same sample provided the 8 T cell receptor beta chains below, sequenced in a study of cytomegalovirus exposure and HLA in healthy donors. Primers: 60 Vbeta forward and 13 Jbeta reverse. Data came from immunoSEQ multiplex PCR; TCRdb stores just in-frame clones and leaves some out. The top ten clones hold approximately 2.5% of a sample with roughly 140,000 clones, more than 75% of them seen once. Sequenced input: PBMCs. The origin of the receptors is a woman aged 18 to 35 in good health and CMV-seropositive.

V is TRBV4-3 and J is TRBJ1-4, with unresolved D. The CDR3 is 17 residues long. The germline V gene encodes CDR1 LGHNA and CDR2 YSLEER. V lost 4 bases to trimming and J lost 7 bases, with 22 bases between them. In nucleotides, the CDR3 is TGCGCCAGCAGCCTTGATGCTCCGGCTCGAGGCCCTGAAAAACTGTTTTTT. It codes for CASSLDAPARGPEKLFF.

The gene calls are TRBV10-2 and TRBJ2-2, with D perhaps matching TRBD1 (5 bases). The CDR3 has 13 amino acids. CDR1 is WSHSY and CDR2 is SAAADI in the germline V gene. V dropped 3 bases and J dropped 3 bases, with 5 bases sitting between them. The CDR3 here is CASSDRDTGELFF. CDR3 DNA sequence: TGCGCCAGCAGTGACAGGGACACCGGGGAGCTGTTTTTT.

As DNA, the CDR3 is TGTGCCAGCAGCTTGGCCAGCGAGGGCCTTACCTATGGCTACACCTTC. Its protein is CASSLASEGLTYGYTF. The V and J genes are TRBV5-6 and TRBJ1-2; D call uncertain. The CDR3 sequence is 16 residues long. Trimming took off 0 bases at V and 4 bases at J, with 16 bases between the two ends. Germline V gene data show CDR1 as SGHDT and CDR2 as YYEEEE. The full variable domain, its missing parts supplied by reference TRBV5-6 and TRBJ1-2, is DAGVTQSPTHLIKTRGQQVTLRCSPKSGHDTVSWYQQALGQGPQFIFQYYEEEERQRGNFPDRFSGHQFPNYSSELNVNALLLGDSALYLCASSLASEGLTYGYTFGSGTRLTVV.

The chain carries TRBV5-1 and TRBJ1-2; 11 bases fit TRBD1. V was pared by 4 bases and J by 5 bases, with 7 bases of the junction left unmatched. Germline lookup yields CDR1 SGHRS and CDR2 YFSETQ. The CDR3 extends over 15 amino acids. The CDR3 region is CASSPGQGARYGYTF. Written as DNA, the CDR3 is TGCGCCAGCAGCCCCGGACAGGGGGCGCGTTATGGCTACACCTTC. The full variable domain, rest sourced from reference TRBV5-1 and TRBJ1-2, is KAGVTQTPRYLIKTRGQQVTLSCSPISGHRSVSWYQQTPGQGLQFLFEYFSETQRNKGNFPGRFSGRQFSNSRSEMNVSTLELGDSALYLCASSPGQGARYGYTFGSGTRLTVV.

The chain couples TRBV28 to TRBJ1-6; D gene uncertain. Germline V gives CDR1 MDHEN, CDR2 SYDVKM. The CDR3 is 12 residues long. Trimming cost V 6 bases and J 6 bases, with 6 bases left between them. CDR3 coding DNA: TGTGCCAGCAGGGCGGGTAATTCACCCCTCCACTTT. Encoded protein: CASRAGNSPLHF.

CDR3 nucleotides: TGTGCCAGTAGGCTACCTAACAGGGTGGGGAATTCACCCCTCCACTTT. Amino acids: CASRLPNRVGNSPLHF. V and J are TRBV19 and TRBJ1-6, with D maybe TRBD1 (6 bases). The CDR3 length is 16 residues. CDR1 is LNHDA, CDR2 SQIVND, per germline (reference sequence). The ends were cut back, 6 bases at V and 7 bases at J, with 19 bases in the middle.

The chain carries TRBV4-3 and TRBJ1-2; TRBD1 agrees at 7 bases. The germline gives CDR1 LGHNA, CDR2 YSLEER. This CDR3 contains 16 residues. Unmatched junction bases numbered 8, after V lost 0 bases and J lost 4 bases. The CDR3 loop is CASSQETGVRSYGYTF. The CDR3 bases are TGCGCCAGCAGCCAAGAAACAGGGGTAAGGTCCTATGGCTACACCTTC.

The CDR3 bases are TGTGCCAGCAGCGTAGGAGGGCCCAGGTCTGGAAACACCATATATTTT. As protein: CASSVGGPRSGNTIYF. The rearrangement uses TRBV9 and TRBJ1-3, with D hard to call. This CDR3 contains 16 residues. V lost 0 bases to trimming and J lost 1 base, with 11 bases between them. CDR1 and CDR2 (germline): SGDLS, YYNGEE.